One T cell receptor (beta chain) is described in this entry. The source of the sample is a study of blood T cell repertoires in COVID-19. The overall study: The United States, Italy and Spain provided the acute and convalescent COVID-19 samples. Nucleic acid was either cDNA or gDNA, and it came from T cells, B-cell-depleted T cells, or PBMCs.

Source study methods: Reference gene primer amplification gave estimated nucleated cell counts. Method: immunoSEQ multiplex PCR; TCRdb's copy keeps in-frame clones and lacks some. V, J and clone size are those of that table, while D and trimming were read from the DNA. The sample contains roughly 240,000 clones, roughly nine tenths of which appear only once. The CDR3 has 18 residues. Material: peripheral blood. The chain uses TRBV21-1 and TRBJ1-5; the D call of TRBD1 is as the table states it, not checked on the DNA. TRBV21-1 is assigned pseudogene status. The source is a woman aged 55-69 years who had recovered from COVID-19. The CDR3 nucleotides read TGTGCCAGCAGCACGGGGACAGCGACGATTATTTGCAATCAGCCCCAGCATTTT. Protein product: CASSTGTATIICNQPQHF.